This passage covers 6 T cell receptor beta chains from one sample sequenced in a study of early T cells in non-severe SARS-CoV-2 infection. TCRdb processed the 5' RACE reads anew with MiXCR; each CDR3 protein has one entry. Of around 78,000 distinct CDR3 sequences listed, roughly a tenth are singletons. The sequencing here drew on whole blood, taken at baseline. Receptors were obtained from an adult who was a healthcare worker with PCR-confirmed SARS-CoV-2 infection or an uninfected control (not recorded which).

This clonotype was counted at least ten times. This chain uses TRBV6-2 or TRBV6-3 with TRBJ2-2; 8 nucleotides match TRBD1. V dropped 6 bases and J dropped 3; count of bases not matched to a gene: 3. CDR3 length equals 14 residues. Germline CDR1 MNHEY, CDR2 SVGEGT. The CDR3, as DNA: TGTGCCAGCAGGACGGACAGGGACACCGGGGAGCTGTTTTTT. Its translation is CASRTDRDTGELFF.

This clonotype was counted only a few times. One junction end does not reproduce the germline sequence, and a read error may be involved. The rearrangement links TRBV20-1 to TRBJ2-1; 7 bases line up with TRBD2. The CDR3 has 11 amino acids. Looked up from germline, CDR1 is DFQATT and CDR2 is SNEGSKA (reference sequence). The CDR3 reads CSASHRLATSF. The CDR3 DNA is TGCAGTGCTAGTCACAGACTAGCTACGAGCTTC.

The chain couples TRBV20-1 to TRBJ2-3; D is perhaps TRBD2 (6 bases). CDR1 and CDR2 (germline): DFQATT, SNEGSKA (reference sequence). This CDR3 is 17 amino acids long. The V gene lost 4 bases and the J gene lost 4 bases, with 24 bases spanning the gap. The CDR3 region has the DNA TGCAGTGCTACCTCTACTTGGCCCCCATCTAGCGCAGATACGCAGTATTTT. It yields the protein CSATSTWPPSSADTQYF.

The V call is TRBV6-5, the J call TRBJ2-7; perhaps TRBD2 as D (6 bases). Germline loops: CDR1 MNHEY, CDR2 SVGAGI. The length of the CDR3 is 15 residues. V lost 0 bases and J 3 bases, leaving 12 bases between the germline ends. CDR3 sequence reads: CASSYSRGSLYEQYF. The CDR3 nucleotides read TGTGCCAGCAGTTACTCTCGGGGGTCCCTCTACGAGCAGTACTTC.

The J gene is TRBJ2-5, the V gene TRBV12-3 or TRBV12-4; D remains unclear. This CDR3 contains 15 residues. Trimming removed 5 bases at V and 2 bases at J, with 15 bases between. The CDR3 reads CASSPTSDHQETQYF. CDR3 in DNA: TGTGCCAGCAGTCCCACTTCGGACCATCAAGAGACCCAGTACTTC.

This clonotype was detected once. Possible read error: a much larger clone is one base away. The V call is TRBV20-1, the J call TRBJ1-2, with TRBD1 matching 9 bases. From germline, CDR1 is DFQATT and CDR2 SNEGSKA (reference sequence). The CDR3 loop spans 16 amino acids. For the CDR3, the DNA is TGCAGAGCTAGAGATGGCCACGGGACAGGGATTGATGGCTACACCTTC. Translation gives CRARDGHGTGIDGYTF.